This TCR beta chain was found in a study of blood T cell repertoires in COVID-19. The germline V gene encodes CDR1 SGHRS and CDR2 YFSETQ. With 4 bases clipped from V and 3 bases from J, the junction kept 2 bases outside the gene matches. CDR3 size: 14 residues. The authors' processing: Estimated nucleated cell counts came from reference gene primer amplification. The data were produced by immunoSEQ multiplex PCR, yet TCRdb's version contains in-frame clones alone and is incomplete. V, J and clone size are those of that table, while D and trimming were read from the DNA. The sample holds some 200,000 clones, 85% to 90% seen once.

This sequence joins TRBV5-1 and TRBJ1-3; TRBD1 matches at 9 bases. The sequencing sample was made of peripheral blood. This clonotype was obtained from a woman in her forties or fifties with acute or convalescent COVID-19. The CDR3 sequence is CASSETGGGNTIYF. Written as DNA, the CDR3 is TGCGCCAGCAGCGAGACAGGGGGTGGAAACACCATATATTTT.